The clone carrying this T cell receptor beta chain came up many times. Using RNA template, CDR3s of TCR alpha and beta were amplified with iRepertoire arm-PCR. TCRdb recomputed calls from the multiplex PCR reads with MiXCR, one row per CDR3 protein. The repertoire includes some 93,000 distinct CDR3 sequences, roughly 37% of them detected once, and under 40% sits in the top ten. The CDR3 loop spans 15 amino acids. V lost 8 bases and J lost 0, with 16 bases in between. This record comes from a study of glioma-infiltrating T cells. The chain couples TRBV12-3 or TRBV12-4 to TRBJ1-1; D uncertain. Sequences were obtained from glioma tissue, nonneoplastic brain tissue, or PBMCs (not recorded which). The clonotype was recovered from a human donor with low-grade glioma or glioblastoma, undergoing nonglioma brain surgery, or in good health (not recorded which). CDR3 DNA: TGTGCCAGCTCTAGGACGGTAACTTTGAACACTGAAGCTTTCTTT. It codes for CASSRTVTLNTEAFF.